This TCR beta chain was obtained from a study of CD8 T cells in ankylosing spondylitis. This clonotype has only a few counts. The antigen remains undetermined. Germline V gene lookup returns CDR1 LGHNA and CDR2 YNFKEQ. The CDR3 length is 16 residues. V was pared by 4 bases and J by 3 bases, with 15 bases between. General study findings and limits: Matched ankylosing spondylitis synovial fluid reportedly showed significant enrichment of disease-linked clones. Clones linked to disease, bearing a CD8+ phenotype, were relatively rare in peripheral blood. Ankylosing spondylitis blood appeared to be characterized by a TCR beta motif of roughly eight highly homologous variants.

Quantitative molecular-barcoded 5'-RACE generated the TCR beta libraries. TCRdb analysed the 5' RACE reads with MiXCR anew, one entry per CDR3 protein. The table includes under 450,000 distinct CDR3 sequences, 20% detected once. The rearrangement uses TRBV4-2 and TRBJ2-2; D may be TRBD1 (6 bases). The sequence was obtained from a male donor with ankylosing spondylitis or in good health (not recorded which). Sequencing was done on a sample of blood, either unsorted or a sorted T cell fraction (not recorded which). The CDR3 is CASSPPGDGYTGELFF. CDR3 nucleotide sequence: TGTGCCAGCAGCCCCCCAGGGGACGGATACACCGGGGAGCTGTTTTTT.